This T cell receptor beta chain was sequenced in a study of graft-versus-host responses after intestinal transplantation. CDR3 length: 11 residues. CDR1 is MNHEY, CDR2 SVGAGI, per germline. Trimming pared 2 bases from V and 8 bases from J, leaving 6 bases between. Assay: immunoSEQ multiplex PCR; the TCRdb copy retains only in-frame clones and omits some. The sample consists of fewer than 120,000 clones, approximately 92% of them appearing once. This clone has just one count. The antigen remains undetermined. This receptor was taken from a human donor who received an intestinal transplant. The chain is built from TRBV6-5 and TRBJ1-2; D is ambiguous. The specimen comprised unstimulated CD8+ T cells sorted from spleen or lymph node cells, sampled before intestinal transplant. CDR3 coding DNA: TGTGCCAGCAGTTACGGGGAGGGCTACACCTTC. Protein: CASSYGEGYTF.